The 4 T cell receptor beta chains below were found in one sample sequenced in a study of blood T cells in healthy people across ages. Primers used in a second PCR of roughly 7 to 11 cycles were a sample-barcoded 5' primer and a J-beta primer mix. TCRdb analysed the 5' RACE reads with MiXCR anew, one entry per CDR3 protein. The table has about 1 million distinct CDR3 sequences, under 30% seen once. The sample was also reused in another study, on T cells of mothers and their children.

The sequenced sample consisted of blood. The receptors shown here come from a girl aged 2-9 years in good health.

The sample holds one count of this clonotype. V and J are TRBV19 and TRBJ1-5; D remains ambiguous. This CDR3 region has 12 residues. The V gene lost 7 bases and the J gene lost 6 bases, with 10 bases spanning the gap. Germline V gene data show CDR1 as LNHDA and CDR2 as SQIVND (reference sequence). The CDR3 DNA is TGTGCCAGTAAGGGAGGGTCTCAGCCCCAGCATTTT. Protein sequence: CASKGGSQPQHF.

This clonotype was detected only a few times. The V gene is TRBV12-3 or TRBV12-4, the J gene TRBJ2-1; D may be TRBD2 (5 bases). Trimming stripped 1 base from V and 8 bases from J, with 24 bases between. The CDR3 spans 18 residues. CDR3 in DNA: TGTGCCAGCAGTTTAGTCCGCGACCCCGGGGTCTTCGGGCATGAGCAGTTCTTC. As protein: CASSLVRDPGVFGHEQFF.

V is TRBV27 and J is TRBJ2-3, with D possibly TRBD1 on 5 matching bases. This CDR3 has 17 residues. Germline CDR1 is MNHEY and CDR2 is SMNVEV (reference sequence). V was pared by 3 bases and J by 0 bases, with 16 bases between. The CDR3 bases are TGTGCCAGCAGTTTTATTCTGACAGATACTAGCACAGATACGCAGTATTTT. Its protein product is CASSFILTDTSTDTQYF.

V and J are TRBV29-1 and TRBJ2-7; D is perhaps TRBD1 or TRBD2 (5 bases each). Germline values: CDR1 SQVTM, CDR2 ANQGSEA. CDR3 length equals 11 residues. V lost 6 bases, J lost 3 bases, and 9 bases lay in between. The CDR3 is CSVRGLYEQYF. The CDR3 DNA is TGCAGCGTCCGGGGCCTCTACGAGCAGTACTTC.